These 20 T cell receptor beta chains were all obtained from the same sample, sequenced in a study of patients and donors after allogeneic stem cell transplantation. TCRdb reprocessed the RT-PCR reads via MiXCR and lists one record per CDR3 protein. The sample shows over 150,000 distinct CDR3 sequences, around 28% of them seen only once. Material for sequencing was blood, either unsorted or a sorted T cell fraction (not recorded which). The receptors come from a human donor who was either an allogeneic HSCT recipient or a stem cell or donor lymphocyte infusion donor (not recorded which). It is not recorded whose cells these are; they may come from a transplant donor.

In this sample, this clonotype turned up a few times. This rearrangement joins TRBV20-1 to TRBJ2-7; 9 nucleotides align to TRBD1. Germline loops: CDR1 DFQATT, CDR2 SNEGSKA (reference sequence). This CDR3 is 13 amino acids long. Trimming cost V 1 base and J 4 bases; bases outside gene matches: 2. CDR3 nucleotides: TGCAGTGCTAGAGTGACAGGGGGATACGAGCAGTACTTC. Protein: CSARVTGGYEQYF.

This clonotype was seen a few times. V is TRBV27 and J is TRBJ1-5, with 7 bases identical to TRBD1. V was pared by 2 bases and J by 0 bases, with 7 bases of the junction left unmatched. The CDR3 spans 17 residues. Germline V CDR1 and CDR2: MNHEY, SMNVEV (reference sequence). The CDR3 spells CASSLRGRQVSNQPQHF. The CDR3 coding sequence is TGTGCCAGCAGTTTAAGGGGGCGACAGGTTAGCAATCAGCCCCAGCATTTT.

The chain carries TRBV6-5 and TRBJ2-2; no definite D call. CDR3 size: 15 residues. CDR1 and CDR2 from the germline V gene are MNHEY and SVGAGI. V gave up 2 bases and J gave up 0 bases, with 7 bases separating them. DNA of the CDR3: TGTGCCAGCAGTTACCAGGTTACGAACACCGGGGAGCTGTTTTTT. Translation gives CASSYQVTNTGELFF.

The table lists this clonotype with a few counts. This chain uses TRBV20-1 with TRBJ1-5; a possible D gene is TRBD1 (5 bases). CDR1 DFQATT and CDR2 SNEGSKA come from the germline V gene (reference sequence). This CDR3 contains 13 residues. V was shortened by 1 base and J by 3 bases, with 7 bases between the two germline ends. In DNA form, the CDR3 reads TGCAGTGCTAGAGTGGACATCAATCAGCCCCAGCATTTT. Residues: CSARVDINQPQHF.

The chain has TRBV15 and TRBJ1-1; TRBD1 is a possible D gene (6 bases). Germline CDR1 reads LNHNV; CDR2 reads YYDKDF (reference sequence). The V end was cut by 1 base, the J end by 1 base, with 10 bases between. CDR3 length equals 15 residues. The CDR3 loop is CATSRAGGPNTEAFF. CDR3 in DNA: TGTGCCACCAGCAGAGCCGGGGGGCCGAACACTGAAGCTTTCTTT. The whole variable domain, filled in from reference TRBV15 and TRBJ1-1, reads DAMVIQNPRYQVTQFGKPVTLSCSQTLNHNVMYWYQQKSSQAPKLLFHYYDKDFNNEADTPDNFQSRRPNTSFCFLDIRSPGLGDTAMYLCATSRAGGPNTEAFFGQGTRLTVV.

This clonotype was counted between two and nine times. The chain is built from TRBV29-1 and TRBJ2-5, with D perhaps TRBD2 (5 bases). The germline V and J ends were trimmed by 4 bases and 7 bases, with 16 bases remaining between them. This CDR3 region has 13 residues. Germline CDR1 SQVTM, CDR2 ANQGSEA. The CDR3 DNA reads TGCAGCGTTGCCCGGGAAGAACCATGGACCCAGTACTTC. Translating it yields CSVAREEPWTQYF.

This sequence joins TRBV4-3 and TRBJ2-7, with 10 bases matching TRBD2. With V trimmed by 0 bases and J by 2 bases, 4 bases remained unmatched. This CDR3 spans 16 amino acids. Germline V gives CDR1 LGHNA, CDR2 YSLEER. The CDR3 region has the DNA TGCGCCAGCAGCCAAGAATTACTAGCGGGGACCTACGAGCAGTACTTC. This gives the protein CASSQELLAGTYEQYF.

This clonotype was counted only a few times. V usage is TRBV27 and J usage is TRBJ2-7; D perhaps matches TRBD1 (6 bases). V dropped 2 bases and J dropped 4 bases, with 12 bases sitting between them. There are 14 residues in the CDR3. Looked up from germline, CDR1 is MNHEY and CDR2 is SMNVEV (reference sequence). The CDR3: CASSLAGARYEQYF. In DNA, the CDR3 is TGTGCCAGCAGTTTAGCAGGGGCGCGATACGAGCAGTACTTC.

This clonotype was found a few times. The J gene is TRBJ2-7, the V gene TRBV12-3 or TRBV12-4; D assignment may be TRBD1 or TRBD2 (5 bases each). CDR3 length equals 13 residues. Trimming removed 3 bases from V and 3 bases from J, with 9 bases in between. The DNA for the CDR3 is TGTGCCAGCAGTTTCGGGGCAGGCTACGAGCAGTACTTC. Amino acid sequence: CASSFGAGYEQYF.

This clonotype was seen many times. The chain uses TRBV10-3 and TRBJ1-1; D is ambiguous. This CDR3 is built from 15 residues. Germline V gene lookup returns CDR1 ENHRY and CDR2 SYGVKD. V lost 6 bases, J lost 0 bases, and 14 bases lay in between. The CDR3 sequence: CAIRPLDSLNTEAFF. DNA of the CDR3: TGTGCCATCAGACCTCTGGACTCTTTGAACACTGAAGCTTTCTTT.

This clonotype was seen a few times. The chain uses TRBV20-1 and TRBJ2-7, with 11 bases that match TRBD1. The length of the CDR3 is 14 residues. Per the germline V gene, CDR1 is DFQATT and CDR2 is SNEGSKA (reference sequence). After removal of 3 bases from V and 6 bases from J, the junction contained 7 bases not matched to a gene. CDR3 nucleotide sequence: TGCAGTGCTAGGGGACAGGGGGGGATATCCGAGCAGTACTTC. Translated: CSARGQGGISEQYF.

This clonotype was seen repeatedly, ten times or more. This chain uses TRBV20-1 with TRBJ1-6; 8 bases line up with TRBD1. CDR3 size: 14 residues. After removal of 5 bases from V and 6 bases from J, the junction contained 6 bases not matched to a gene. The V gene's germline CDR1 is DFQATT and CDR2 SNEGSKA (reference sequence). This CDR3 is CSAPLTGVNSPLHF. Here the CDR3 DNA reads TGCAGTGCTCCCTTGACAGGGGTTAATTCACCCCTCCACTTT.

The chain is built from TRBV28 and TRBJ2-3, with D maybe TRBD1 (5 bases). Trimming left V 2 bases short and J 0 bases short, with 18 bases between. The germline V gene has CDR1 MDHEN and CDR2 SYDVKM. This CDR3 spans 18 amino acids. CDR3 DNA: TGTGCCAGCAGTTTACCCCCCCTTACAGGTCCCAGCACAGATACGCAGTATTTT. It encodes CASSLPPLTGPSTDTQYF.

This chain uses TRBV12-3 or TRBV12-4 with TRBJ2-2; TRBD2 aligns across 7 bases. This CDR3 has 15 amino acids. With V trimmed by 6 bases and J by 5 bases, 9 bases remained unmatched. The CDR3 loop reads CASSKTSEPTGELFF. The CDR3 coding sequence is TGTGCCAGCAGCAAAACTAGCGAGCCAACCGGGGAGCTGTTTTTT.

This clonotype was seen at least ten times. The CDR3, as DNA: TGCGCCAGCAGCCAAGCGGACAGGAACACTGAAGCTTTCTTT. This translates into CASSQADRNTEAFF. The chain employs TRBV4-1 and TRBJ1-1; D might be TRBD1 (6 bases). The germline V gene encodes CDR1 MGHRA and CDR2 YSYEKL. With 1 base removed from V and 1 base from J, the gap between germline ends came to 7 bases. The CDR3 contains 14 residues.

The rearrangement uses TRBV5-1 and TRBJ1-6; TRBD1 is a possible D gene (6 bases). CDR1 is SGHRS and CDR2 is YFSETQ in the germline V gene. Trimming removed 4 bases from V and 8 bases from J, with 13 bases in between. This CDR3 has 14 residues. The CDR3 sequence: CASSQGSRDSPLHF. DNA of the CDR3: TGCGCCAGCAGCCAGGGGAGTCGTGATTCACCCCTCCACTTT.

The chain carries TRBV3-1 and TRBJ2-1; the D is unclear. There are 14 residues in the CDR3. The germline V gene has CDR1 LGHDT and CDR2 YNNKEL (reference sequence). The V end lost 0 bases, the J end lost 9 bases, and 12 bases lay between the germline ends. The CDR3 sequence is CASSQESRRGEQFF. The CDR3 nucleotides are TGTGCCAGCAGCCAAGAAAGCCGCAGAGGTGAGCAGTTCTTC.

V usage is TRBV27 and J usage is TRBJ2-1; D possibly corresponds to TRBD2 (6 bases). The CDR3 loop spans 14 amino acids. Germline CDR1 MNHEY, CDR2 SMNVEV (reference sequence). The V end lost 7 bases, the J end lost 0 bases, and 10 bases lay between the germline ends. CDR3 residues: CASNAGGSYNEQFF. The DNA of the CDR3 is TGTGCCAGCAATGCCGGGGGCTCCTACAATGAGCAGTTCTTC.

The chain has TRBV5-1 and TRBJ2-3, with D possibly TRBD2 on 6 matching bases. With 6 bases removed from V and 5 bases from J, the gap between germline ends came to 16 bases. CDR1 SGHRS and CDR2 YFSETQ come from the germline V gene. The length of the CDR3 is 14 residues. For the CDR3, the DNA is TGCGCCAGCAACCCGGGGACTGCCAGAGATACGCAGTATTTT. Amino acid sequence: CASNPGTARDTQYF.

This clonotype was detected once. A junction end diverges from the germline sequence, so it may reflect a read error. This chain joins TRBV28 and TRBJ1-6; no clear D. CDR1 is MDHEN and CDR2 is SYDVKM in the germline V gene. The CDR3 totals 14 residues. The CDR3 nucleotides read TGTGCCAGCAGTTTGCCCACGGCTAATTCACCCATCCACTTT. Encoded protein: CASSLPTANSPIHF.